These 10 T cell receptor beta chains were sequenced from one sample in a study of T cells after yellow fever vaccination. TCRdb recomputed calls from the 5' RACE reads with MiXCR, one row per CDR3 protein. The table includes 250,000 or so distinct CDR3 sequences, approximately 6.7% detected once. Here the sequenced sample was CD4+ T cells sorted from PBMCs, taken on the day of the yellow fever booster vaccination. The receptors stem from a man aged 25 to 40 who received the YFV17D yellow fever vaccine.

This clonotype was seen only a few times. The rearrangement links TRBV12-3 or TRBV12-4 to TRBJ2-7; D might be TRBD2 (5 bases). The CDR3 runs 14 residues. Deletions cut 0 bases from V and 7 bases from J, with 13 bases between. In DNA form, the CDR3 reads TGTGCCAGCAGTTTAGCGCAGGAGGCTTCGGAGCAGTACTTC. Translating gives CASSLAQEASEQYF.

This clonotype was observed many times. CDR3 region: CASLWTSGITGELFF. In nucleotides, the CDR3 is TGTGCCAGCTTATGGACTAGCGGGATCACCGGGGAGCTGTTTTTT. The genes are TRBV11-2 and TRBJ2-2, with 12 positions matching TRBD2. Germline lookup yields CDR1 SGHAT and CDR2 FQNNGV. V shed 8 bases and J 4 bases; nucleotides not matched to a gene: 5. The length of the CDR3 is 15 residues.

The chain carries TRBV20-1 and TRBJ2-3; D is perhaps TRBD1 or TRBD2 (5 bases each). From germline, CDR1 is DFQATT and CDR2 SNEGSKA (reference sequence). V shed 2 bases and J shed 6 bases, with 21 bases lying between them. This CDR3 comprises 16 residues. DNA for the CDR3: TGCAGTGCTAGATTGGGACGGCCCGCCAAGGCGGATACGCAGTATTTT. Translated, it gives CSARLGRPAKADTQYF.

This rearrangement joins TRBV20-1 to TRBJ2-3; 11 nucleotides match TRBD2. Germline V gene data show CDR1 as DFQATT and CDR2 as SNEGSKA (reference sequence). CDR3 length equals 16 residues. CDR3 DNA sequence: TGCAGCGCAGAAGCTAGCGGGAGGCCTTTCACAGATACGCAGTATTTT. This gives the protein CSAEASGRPFTDTQYF.

The rearrangement uses TRBV27 and TRBJ2-1; 11 positions match TRBD2. V lost 1 base, J lost 7 bases, and 3 bases stayed unmatched. This CDR3 is 15 amino acids long. The V gene's germline CDR1 is MNHEY and CDR2 SMNVEV (reference sequence). The CDR3 reads CASSLLSSGRNEQFF. The CDR3 DNA reads as TGTGCCAGCAGTTTATTGTCTAGCGGGAGGAATGAGCAGTTCTTC.

This clonotype was seen a few times. V gene TRBV7-2 combines with J gene TRBJ2-7; 8 bases line up with TRBD1. V was clipped by 5 bases and J by 0 bases; unmatched bases: 9. Looked up from germline, CDR1 is SGHTA and CDR2 is FQGNSA. CDR3 size: 16 residues. The CDR3 spells CASSRTGTGNSYEQYF. Written as DNA, the CDR3 is TGTGCCAGCAGCAGAACCGGGACAGGAAACTCCTACGAGCAGTACTTC.

This clonotype was observed many times. The chain couples TRBV28 to TRBJ2-7; D is tentatively TRBD1 or TRBD2 (7 bases each). Germline V gene sequence: CDR1 MDHEN, CDR2 SYDVKM. Trimming removed 6 bases from V and 4 bases from J, with 16 bases in between. The CDR3 has 14 amino acids. The CDR3: CASSQGGGRYEQYF. CDR3 nucleotide sequence: TGTGCCAGCAGCCAGGGGGGGGGCCGATACGAGCAGTACTTC.

The CDR3 DNA follows: TGTGCCAGCAGCTTAGTTAACACACCCACCGGGGAGCTGTTTTTT. This translates into CASSLVNTPTGELFF. The chain joins TRBV11-2 to TRBJ2-2; D is undetermined. With 1 base removed from V and 4 bases from J, the gap between germline ends came to 10 bases. The CDR3 covers 15 residues. Germline CDR1 and CDR2: SGHAT and FQNNGV.

The chain joins TRBV7-2 to TRBJ2-5; D gene unclear. CDR1 SGHTA and CDR2 FQGNSA come from the germline V gene. This CDR3 is 16 amino acids long. Trimming removed 0 bases at V and 4 bases at J, with 15 bases between. The CDR3 DNA reads TGTGCCAGCAGCTTAGCAGGAAGTGATCCCGGAGAGACCCAGTACTTC. This gives the protein CASSLAGSDPGETQYF.

The table lists this clonotype with many counts. The V and J genes are TRBV29-1 and TRBJ1-1, with D unresolved. Per germline, CDR1 SQVTM and CDR2 ANQGSEA. Trimming shortened V by 6 bases and J by 4 bases, and 9 bases separated the two germline ends. The CDR3 is made up of 11 amino acids. This chain's CDR3 is CSVTGITEAFF. CDR3 DNA sequence: TGCAGCGTCACCGGGATCACTGAAGCTTTCTTT.